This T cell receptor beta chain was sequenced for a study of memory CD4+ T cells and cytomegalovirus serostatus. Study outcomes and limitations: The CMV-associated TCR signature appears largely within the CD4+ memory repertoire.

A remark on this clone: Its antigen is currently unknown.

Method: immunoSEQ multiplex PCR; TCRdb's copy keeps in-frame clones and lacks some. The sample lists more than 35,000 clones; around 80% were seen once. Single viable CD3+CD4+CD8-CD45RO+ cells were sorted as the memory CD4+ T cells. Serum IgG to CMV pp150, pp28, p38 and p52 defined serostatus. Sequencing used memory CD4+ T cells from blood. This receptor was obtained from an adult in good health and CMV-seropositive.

CDR3 protein: CASSRQGPYNEQFF. The CDR3 nucleotides are TGTGCCAGCTCACGGCAGGGTCCCTACAATGAGCAGTTCTTC. This rearrangement joins TRBV18 to TRBJ2-1; D may be TRBD1 (5 bases). CDR1 KGHSH and CDR2 LQKENI come from the germline V gene. V was clipped by 4 bases and J by 2 bases, with 9 bases between them. CDR3 size: 14 residues.